Below, one T cell receptor (beta chain) is given with its context. Germline CDR1 is SGHNT and CDR2 is YYREEE (reference sequence). The CDR3 runs to 15 residues. The J segment lost 4 bases and the V segment lost 0 bases, leaving 5 bases of the junction unmatched. Authors' data handling: Estimation of nucleated cell counts relied on the amplification of reference gene primers. The assay was immunoSEQ multiplex PCR, and TCRdb's table has in-frame clones only and misses some. Clone size and V and J calls were adopted from that table, with D and trimming inferred from the DNA. The table shows approximately 31,000 clones, with roughly 89% occurring only once. The source of the sample is a study of blood T cell repertoires in COVID-19. The wider study: Spain, Italy and the United States supplied samples that represented acute and convalescent COVID-19. Nucleic acid was either cDNA or gDNA, and it came from T cells, B-cell-depleted T cells, or PBMCs.

This clonotype was sampled from a man between 65 and 85 years old with active COVID-19. The chain uses TRBV5-4 and TRBJ2-3, with 7 bases matching TRBD2. What was sequenced was peripheral blood. CDR3 sequence: CASSLGGGEADTQYF. DNA of the CDR3: TGTGCCAGCAGCTTGGGGGGGGGAGAGGCAGATACGCAGTATTTT.